This T cell receptor (beta chain) was recovered during a study of T cells in Graves' hyperthyroidism and ophthalmopathy. It was RNA transcripts that yielded the amplified TCR beta CDR3 regions. Primed by the HTBI set, a first-round RT-PCR was run on the TCR CDR3. TCRdb redid the calling of the multiplex PCR reads with MiXCR, one entry per CDR3 protein. The sample holds under 800,000 distinct CDR3 sequences, around 15% seen once. V lost 5 bases to trimming and J lost 2 bases, with 9 bases between them. The CDR3 covers 13 residues. This clonotype has a count of ten or more. The antigen is undetermined. Study-level points and caveats: Appearing also in blood were most of the thyroid clonotypes expanded above 0.001. The model anticipated ophthalmopathy a median around six months pre-onset.

Uncontrolled infections, other autoimmune diseases, pregnancy or lactation led to exclusion of patients. Extraction of PBMCs used 8 to 10 ml of fresh peripheral blood. The TCR sequence derives from a young woman with Graves' hyperthyroidism. The sample taken for sequencing was blood. The genes are TRBV12-3 or TRBV12-4 and TRBJ1-1; D ambiguous. DNA of the CDR3: TGTGCCAGCAGTACACCGTTAAACACTGAAGCTTTCTTT. Its protein product is CASSTPLNTEAFF.